These 29 T cell receptor beta chains were sequenced from one sample in a study of T-cell reconstitution after alpha-beta-depleted transplantation in children. Preparation of the TCRbeta library involved a method that used unique molecular identifiers. One entry per CDR3 protein results from TCRdb running MiXCR on the PCR reads. The sample includes about 290,000 distinct CDR3 sequences, around 10% of them seen just once. The sequencing used PBMCs, collected before TCRalphabeta/CD19-depleted stem cell transplant. These receptors originate from a boy less than two years old with acute myeloid leukemia, due to receive a stem cell transplant.

J is TRBJ1-4 and V is TRBV5-5; the match to TRBD1 covers 8 bases. Unmatched junction bases numbered 9, after V lost 4 bases and J lost 4 bases. This CDR3 contains 16 residues. The germline gives CDR1 SGHKS, CDR2 YYEKEE (reference sequence). CDR3 loop: CASSGPTTGGNEKLFF. The CDR3 DNA sequence: TGTGCCAGCAGCGGACCAACCACAGGGGGTAATGAAAAACTGTTTTTT.

This clonotype showed up just a few times. The gene calls are TRBV2 and TRBJ2-3; D unresolved. The CDR3 loop spans 15 amino acids. Germline V CDR1 and CDR2: SNHLY, FYNNEI. Trimming shortened V by 1 base and J by 0 bases, and 8 bases separated the two germline ends. The CDR3 region is CASSEGGPSTDTQYF. The CDR3 DNA reads TGTGCCAGCAGTGAAGGTGGTCCTAGCACAGATACGCAGTATTTT.

This clonotype was recorded at least ten times. The V call is TRBV6-1, the J call TRBJ2-3, with 8 positions matching TRBD1. This CDR3 has 14 amino acids. The J segment lost 5 bases and the V segment lost 2 bases, leaving 3 bases of the junction unmatched. Germline loops: CDR1 MNHNS, CDR2 SASEGT. CDR3 nucleotide sequence: TGTGCCAGCAGTGAAAGGGACAGGCAAGATACGCAGTATTTT. It codes for CASSERDRQDTQYF.

This clonotype appeared many times. This chain's CDR3 is CSVEDETAIQETQYF. CDR3 DNA: TGCAGCGTTGAAGATGAGACAGCCATACAAGAGACCCAGTACTTC. The V and J genes are TRBV29-1 and TRBJ2-5; tentative D call: TRBD1 (5 bases). Trimming pared 0 bases from V and 2 bases from J, leaving 13 bases between. The CDR3 is 15 residues long. The germline V gene encodes CDR1 SQVTM and CDR2 ANQGSEA.

In its sample, this clonotype was seen many times. The rearrangement links TRBV11-2 to TRBJ2-1, with 12 bases matching TRBD2. The CDR3 sequence is 15 residues long. V lost 5 bases and J lost 8; bases outside the gene matches: 7. The germline V gene encodes CDR1 SGHAT and CDR2 FQNNGV. DNA for the CDR3: TGTGCCAGCAGCCAAGGACTAGCGGGGTACGATGAGCAGTTCTTC. Protein: CASSQGLAGYDEQFF.

This clonotype was counted many times. The chain uses TRBV2 and TRBJ1-1; D uncertain. Germline values: CDR1 SNHLY, CDR2 FYNNEI. Trimming shortened V by 4 bases and J by 0 bases, and 6 bases separated the two germline ends. The CDR3 runs to 13 residues. The CDR3 DNA reads TGTGCCAGCAGTGGGGAGCTGAACACTGAAGCTTTCTTT. Protein: CASSGELNTEAFF.

This clonotype was recorded at least ten times. The chain employs TRBV28 and TRBJ2-7; tentative D call: TRBD2 (6 bases). Trimming took 2 bases from V and 2 from J, leaving 10 bases between them. This CDR3 has 14 amino acids. CDR1 and CDR2 (germline): MDHEN, SYDVKM. The CDR3 region is CASSLGGVPYEQYF. The CDR3 DNA reads TGTGCCAGCAGTTTAGGAGGGGTCCCCTACGAGCAGTACTTC.

As concerns this clonotype: A much larger clone differs by one base, so this may be a read error. The gene calls are TRBV5-6 and TRBJ1-3; D is unresolved. CDR1 and CDR2 (germline): SGHDT, YYEEEE. The CDR3 is made up of 15 amino acids. Trimming took 3 bases from V and 2 from J, leaving 12 bases between them. In DNA, the CDR3 is TGTGCCAGCAGCTCACAGACTACGGCTGGAAACACCATATATTTT. Its protein product is CASSSQTTAGNTIYF.

This clonotype has at least ten counts. The rearrangement joins TRBV29-1 to TRBJ1-2; TRBD1 matches at 7 bases. The V segment lost 4 bases and the J segment 6 bases; nucleotides outside the gene matches: 5. The CDR3 is made up of 12 amino acids. Germline loops: CDR1 SQVTM, CDR2 ANQGSEA. The CDR3 is CSVGGQVDGYTF. The CDR3 DNA reads as TGCAGCGTTGGAGGACAGGTGGATGGCTACACCTTC.

This clonotype was counted ten times or more. The chain has TRBV5-1 and TRBJ2-7; D ambiguous. Per the germline V gene, CDR1 is SGHRS and CDR2 is YFSETQ. The CDR3 runs 14 residues. V gave up 1 base and J gave up 2 bases, with 10 bases separating them. The CDR3 sequence is CASSLNRSPYEQYF. The CDR3 coding sequence is TGCGCCAGCAGCTTGAACCGGTCCCCCTACGAGCAGTACTTC.

This clonotype was detected ten times or more. This chain joins TRBV19 and TRBJ1-4; D is ambiguous. The length of the CDR3 is 15 residues. From germline, CDR1 is LNHDA and CDR2 SQIVND (reference sequence). Trimming left V 6 bases short and J 4 bases short, with 15 bases between. The CDR3 loop is CASRLAGRFNEKLFF. CDR3 nucleotides: TGTGCCAGTAGATTGGCTGGCAGGTTTAATGAAAAACTGTTTTTT.

This clonotype was counted at least ten times. V gene TRBV27 combines with J gene TRBJ2-7; D gene unclear. Germline V lookup: CDR1 MNHEY, CDR2 SMNVEV (reference sequence). V was shortened by 4 bases and J by 3 bases, with 10 bases between the two germline ends. The CDR3 has 13 amino acids. CDR3 nucleotide sequence: TGTGCCAGCAGTTCCCCTTCAGTCTACGAGCAGTACTTC. Its protein is CASSSPSVYEQYF.

This clonotype was seen a handful of times. The chain couples TRBV7-3 to TRBJ2-5; D might be TRBD1 (6 bases). This CDR3 is 13 amino acids long. V lost 4 bases to trimming and J lost 3 bases, with 9 bases between them. Per germline, CDR1 SGHTA and CDR2 FQGTGA. In nucleotides, the CDR3 is TGTGCCAGCAGCTCCTACAGGGAAGAGACCCAGTACTTC. This codes for CASSSYREETQYF. The full variable domain, in which reference TRBV7-3 and TRBJ2-5 provide the parts outside the CDR3, is GAGVSQTPSNKVTEKGKYVELRCDPISGHTALYWYRQSLGQGPEFLIYFQGTGAADDSGLPNDRFFAVRPEGSVSTLKIQRTERGDSAVYLCASSSYREETQYFGPGTRLLVL.

This clonotype has a count of ten or more. The chain is built from TRBV19 and TRBJ1-1; D remains unclear. The CDR3 runs 12 residues. V lost 4 bases to trimming and J lost 3 bases, with 6 bases between them. CDR1 and CDR2 (germline): LNHDA, SQIVND (reference sequence). CDR3: CASSSQYTEAFF. The CDR3 nucleotides are TGTGCCAGTAGTAGTCAGTACACTGAAGCTTTCTTT. Drawing the rest from reference TRBV19 and TRBJ1-1, the complete variable domain is DGGITQSPKYLFRKEGQNVTLSCEQNLNHDAMYWYRQDPGQGLRLIYYSQIVNDFQKGDIAEGYSVSREKKESFPLTVTSAQKNPTAFYLCASSSQYTEAFFGQGTRLTVV.

The CDR3 protein is CASSPRTGFTEAFF. The CDR3, as DNA: TGTGCCAGCAGCCCCAGGACAGGGTTCACTGAAGCTTTCTTT. The chain couples TRBV16 to TRBJ1-1; 8 bases agree with TRBD1. V dropped 4 bases and J dropped 4; count of bases not matched to a gene: 5. Looked up from germline, CDR1 is KGHSY and CDR2 is FQNENV. This CDR3 region has 14 residues. Full variable domain (rest looked up from reference TRBV16 and TRBJ1-1): GEEVAQTPKHLVRGEGQKAKLYCAPIKGHSYVFWYQQVLKNEFKFLISFQNENVFDETGMPKERFSAKCLPNSPCSLEIQATKLEDSAVYFCASSPRTGFTEAFFGQGTRLTVV.

This clonotype came up many times. This rearrangement joins TRBV6-1 to TRBJ2-7; 7 positions match TRBD1. The CDR3 consists of 13 residues. V dropped 8 bases and J dropped 0; count of bases not matched to a gene: 4. The germline V gene encodes CDR1 MNHNS and CDR2 SASEGT. The DNA for the CDR3 is TGTGCCAGCGCCGGGACAGACTCCTACGAGCAGTACTTC. It specifies CASAGTDSYEQYF.

This clonotype was seen ten or more times. The chain combines TRBV4-2 with TRBJ1-1; possible D gene TRBD1, 6 bases. Between the trimmed V and J ends, which lost 0 bases and 3 bases, there was a span of 23 bases. Germline CDR1 reads LGHNA; CDR2 reads YNFKEQ. CDR3 length equals 19 residues. CDR3 protein: CASSQEAPRGALRDTEAFF. CDR3 DNA sequence: TGTGCCAGCAGCCAAGAAGCCCCACGGGGGGCCTTGAGGGACACTGAAGCTTTCTTT.

The table lists this clonotype with many counts. The chain uses TRBV7-9 and TRBJ1-3; D uncertain. This CDR3 is built from 11 residues. Germline CDR1 is SEHNR and CDR2 is FQNEAQ (reference sequence). V was trimmed by 5 bases and J by 8 bases, leaving 7 bases between them. The CDR3 sequence: CASSLGDTIYF. As DNA, the CDR3 is TGTGCCAGCAGCCTCGGAGACACCATATATTTT.

This clonotype was seen only a few times. The J gene is TRBJ1-2, the V gene TRBV5-1; TRBD1 is a possible D gene (5 bases). V was clipped by 1 base and J by 2 bases, with 12 bases between them. CDR3 length: 15 amino acids. CDR1 SGHRS and CDR2 YFSETQ come from the germline V gene. The CDR3, as DNA: TGCGCCAGCAGCTTGAATTATGACAGCAACTATGGCTACACCTTC. The encoded protein is CASSLNYDSNYGYTF.

This clonotype was seen at least ten times. The CDR3 sequence: CASSSPERSYEQYF. The CDR3 DNA reads TGTGCCAGCAGTTCCCCTGAGCGCTCCTACGAGCAGTACTTC. V gene TRBV27 combines with J gene TRBJ2-7; D is undetermined. This CDR3 region has 14 residues. Germline CDR1 MNHEY, CDR2 SMNVEV (reference sequence). Trimming stripped 4 bases from V and 0 bases from J, with 10 bases between.

About this clonotype: A read error may be the cause here, since a much bigger clone is one base away. The chain joins TRBV29-1 to TRBJ2-1; D assignment may be TRBD1 or TRBD2 (5 bases each). Trimming took 4 bases from V and 4 from J, leaving 8 bases between them. This CDR3 region has 12 residues. Germline V gives CDR1 SQVTM, CDR2 ANQGSEA. CDR3 coding DNA: TGCAGCGTTGCGAGGGGTTACAATGAGCAGTTCTTC. It yields the protein CSVARGYNEQFF.

This clonotype appeared many times. The V and J genes are TRBV5-5 and TRBJ1-5; D ambiguous. Trimming took off 4 bases at V and 5 bases at J, with 10 bases between the two ends. The CDR3 extends over 13 amino acids. Germline-derived CDR1 and CDR2 are SGHKS and YYEKEE (reference sequence). CDR3 coding DNA: TGTGCCAGCAGCCGGGTCACGGATCAGCCCCAGCATTTT. Residues: CASSRVTDQPQHF.

This clonotype was seen repeatedly, ten times or more. The chain links TRBV27 to TRBJ2-2, with D perhaps matching TRBD2 (7 bases). Germline V CDR1 and CDR2: MNHEY, SMNVEV (reference sequence). This CDR3 contains 13 residues. CDR3 sequence (DNA): TGTACCCAAAAAAGGGGGGGCACCGGGGAGCTGTTTTTT. Its protein is CTQKRGGTGELFF.

This clonotype showed up many times. The chain links TRBV6-5 to TRBJ2-7; 9 bases match TRBD1. The CDR3 runs 17 residues. V was pared by 0 bases and J by 6 bases, with 12 bases of the junction left unmatched. CDR1 and CDR2 (germline): MNHEY, SVGAGI. The CDR3 DNA reads TGTGCCAGCAGTTACTCGGTGGACAGGGGAGTTAAAGGCGAGCAGTACTTC. Protein sequence: CASSYSVDRGVKGEQYF.

This clonotype was found a few times. The chain joins TRBV7-9 to TRBJ2-7; tentative D call: TRBD1 (5 bases). Trimming pared 1 base from V and 1 base from J, leaving 8 bases between. Germline V gene data show CDR1 as SEHNR and CDR2 as FQNEAQ (reference sequence). This CDR3 has 14 amino acids. The CDR3 reads CASSLVGLSYEQYF. In nucleotides, the CDR3 is TGTGCCAGCAGCTTAGTGGGGCTTTCCTACGAGCAGTACTTC.

This clonotype appeared many times. V and J are TRBV12-3 or TRBV12-4 and TRBJ1-1, with D possibly being TRBD1 (6 bases). Trimming left V 10 bases short and J 0 bases short, with 15 bases between. This CDR3 is 14 amino acids long. DNA for the CDR3: TGTGCCACCGCACAGGGTGGAATGAACACTGAAGCTTTCTTT. Translated: CATAQGGMNTEAFF.

This clonotype was counted ten times or more. The V call is TRBV27, the J call TRBJ2-7, with TRBD1 as a possible D gene (6 bases). CDR3 length equals 14 residues. Per germline, CDR1 MNHEY and CDR2 SMNVEV (reference sequence). V was pared by 5 bases and J by 1 base, with 12 bases between. The CDR3 DNA reads as TGTGCCAGCAGTGGCGGGCAGGGGTCCTACGAGCAGTACTTC. Translating gives CASSGGQGSYEQYF.

In its sample, this clonotype was seen a few times. The rearrangement joins TRBV15 to TRBJ2-1; D is unresolved. The CDR3 covers 10 residues. The V gene's germline CDR1 is LNHNV and CDR2 YYDKDF (reference sequence). Trimming removed 8 bases from V and 5 bases from J, with 4 bases in between. CDR3 protein: CATADNEQFF. The DNA for the CDR3 is TGTGCCACCGCCGACAATGAGCAGTTCTTC.

This clonotype was counted many times. The chain is built from TRBV28 and TRBJ2-3; a weak D match, TRBD2 (7 bases). The CDR3 spans 15 residues. Germline CDR1 is MDHEN and CDR2 is SYDVKM. Here the CDR3 DNA reads TGTGCGACAAGCCTAAGGGGGAGGGGGGCAGATACGCAGTATTTT. Protein: CATSLRGRGADTQYF. The variable domain in full, with the rest retrieved from reference TRBV28 and TRBJ2-3, is DVKVTQSSRYLVKRTGEKVFLECVQDMDHENMFWYRQDPGLGLRLIYFSYDVKMKEKGDIPEGYSVSREKKERFSLILESASTNQTSMYLCATSLRGRGADTQYFGPGTRLTVL.